This paragraph covers one T cell receptor beta chain sequence. This record belongs to a study of control samples from healthy donors and cancer patients. This CDR3 region has 12 residues. V dropped 5 bases and J dropped 1 base, with 5 bases sitting between them. The germline V gene encodes CDR1 LNHDA and CDR2 SQIVND (reference sequence). Data came from immunoSEQ multiplex PCR; TCRdb stores just in-frame clones and leaves some out. The sample carries about 160,000 clones, 85% to 90% recorded once. The sample consisted of blood. The sequence came from a man aged 25-45 years in good health. The J gene is TRBJ1-1, the V gene TRBV19; D is unresolved. CDR3 DNA sequence: TGTGCCAGTAGTCGTGGGAACACTGAAGCTTTCTTT. Protein product: CASSRGNTEAFF.